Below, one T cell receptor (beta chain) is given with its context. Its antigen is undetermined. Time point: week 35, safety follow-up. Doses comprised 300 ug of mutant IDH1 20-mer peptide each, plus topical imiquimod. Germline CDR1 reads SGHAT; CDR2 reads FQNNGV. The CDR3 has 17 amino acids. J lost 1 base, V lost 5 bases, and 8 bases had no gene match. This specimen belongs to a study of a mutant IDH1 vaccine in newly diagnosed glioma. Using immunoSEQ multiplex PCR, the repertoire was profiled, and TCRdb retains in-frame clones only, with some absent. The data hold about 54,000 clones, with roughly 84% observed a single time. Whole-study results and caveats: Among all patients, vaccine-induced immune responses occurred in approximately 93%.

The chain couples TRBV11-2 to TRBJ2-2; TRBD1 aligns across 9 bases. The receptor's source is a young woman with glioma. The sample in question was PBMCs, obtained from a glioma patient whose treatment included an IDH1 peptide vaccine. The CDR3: CASSPEVTGGNTGELFF. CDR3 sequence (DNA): TGTGCCAGCAGCCCAGAGGTGACAGGGGGGAACACCGGGGAGCTGTTTTTT.